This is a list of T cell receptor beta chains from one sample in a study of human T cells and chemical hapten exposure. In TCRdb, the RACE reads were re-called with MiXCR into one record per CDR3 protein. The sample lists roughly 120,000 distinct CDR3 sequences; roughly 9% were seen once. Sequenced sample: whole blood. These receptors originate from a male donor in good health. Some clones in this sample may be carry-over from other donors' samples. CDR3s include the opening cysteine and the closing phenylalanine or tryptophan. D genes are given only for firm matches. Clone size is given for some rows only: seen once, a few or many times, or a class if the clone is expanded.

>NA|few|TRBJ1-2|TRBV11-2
CASSTTNRVNGYTF
TGTGCCAGCAGCACAACAAACAGGGTTAATGGCTACACCTTC
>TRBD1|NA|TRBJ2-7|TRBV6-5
CASSIRDRGHEQYF
TGTGCCAGCAGTATCCGGGACAGGGGCCACGAGCAGTACTTC
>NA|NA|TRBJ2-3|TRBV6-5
CASSYSQGLADTQYF
TGTGCCAGCAGTTACTCACAGGGTTTGGCAGATACGCAGTATTTT
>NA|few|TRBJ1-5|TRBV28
CASSLRSQTYSNQPQHF
TGTGCCAGCAGTTTACGGTCCCAGACTTATAGCAATCAGCCCCAGCATTTT
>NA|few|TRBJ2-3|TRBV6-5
CASSYIGATDTQYF
TGTGCCAGCAGTTATATTGGGGCCACAGATACGCAGTATTTT
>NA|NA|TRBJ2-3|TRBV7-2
CASSAGRYRTTDTQYF
TGTGCCAGCAGCGCCGGGCGCTACAGGACCACAGATACGCAGTATTTT
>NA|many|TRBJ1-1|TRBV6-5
CASSRPGLPGDTEAFF
TGTGCCAGCAGTCGACCAGGCCTCCCCGGGGACACTGAAGCTTTCTTT
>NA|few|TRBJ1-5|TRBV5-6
CASSLAGGHQPQHF
TGTGCCAGCAGCTTGGCCGGGGGACATCAGCCCCAGCATTTT
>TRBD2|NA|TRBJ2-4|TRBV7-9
CASSLWASGRENIQYF
TGTGCCAGCAGCTTATGGGCTAGCGGGAGAGAAAACATTCAGTACTTC
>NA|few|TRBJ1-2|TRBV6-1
CASSEARGSNYGYTF
TGTGCCAGCAGTGAAGCGCGAGGGAGTAACTATGGCTACACCTTC
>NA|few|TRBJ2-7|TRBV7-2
CASSLTGAQYEQYF
TGTGCCAGCAGCTTAACGGGGGCGCAATACGAGCAGTACTTC
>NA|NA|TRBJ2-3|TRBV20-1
CSARPPHDADTQYF
TGCAGTGCTAGGCCTCCCCACGATGCAGATACGCAGTATTTT
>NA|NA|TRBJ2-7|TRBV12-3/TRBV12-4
CASSLAPGGIYEQYF
TGTGCCAGCAGTTTAGCGCCGGGCGGAATCTACGAGCAGTACTTC
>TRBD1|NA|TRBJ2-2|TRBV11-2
CASSPRTGRTGELFF
TGTGCCAGCAGCCCAAGGACAGGGAGGACCGGGGAGCTGTTTTTT
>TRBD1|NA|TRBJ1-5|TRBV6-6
CASSRTLNRGHNQPQHF
TGTGCCAGCAGTAGGACCCTGAACAGGGGGCACAATCAGCCCCAGCATTTT
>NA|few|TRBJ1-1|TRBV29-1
CSVSPQGRTEAFF
TGCAGCGTCTCCCCCCAGGGGAGAACTGAAGCTTTCTTT
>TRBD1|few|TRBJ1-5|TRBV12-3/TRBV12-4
CASRQTGANQPQHF
TGTGCCAGCAGACAAACAGGGGCCAATCAGCCCCAGCATTTT
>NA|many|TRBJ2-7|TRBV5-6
CASSDTYEQYF
TGTGCCAGCAGCGATACCTACGAGCAGTACTTC
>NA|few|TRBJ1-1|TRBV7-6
CASSLAQSAGENTEAFF
TGTGCCAGCAGCTTAGCTCAAAGCGCGGGGGAAAACACTGAAGCTTTCTTT
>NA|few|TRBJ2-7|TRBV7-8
CASSDRTPYEQYF
TGTGCCAGCAGCGATAGGACACCCTACGAGCAGTACTTC
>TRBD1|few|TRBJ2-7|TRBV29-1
CSVRTGGEQYF
TGCAGCGTGCGGACAGGGGGAGAGCAGTACTTC
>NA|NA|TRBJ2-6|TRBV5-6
CASSALHSGANVLTF
TGTGCCAGCAGCGCCCTTCACTCTGGGGCCAACGTCCTGACTTTC
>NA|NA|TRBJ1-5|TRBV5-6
CASSRIQGNQPQHF
TGTGCCAGCAGCAGAATTCAGGGCAATCAGCCCCAGCATTTT
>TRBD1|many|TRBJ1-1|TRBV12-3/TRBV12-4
CASSISRGRNTEAFF
TGTGCCAGCAGTATCTCCAGGGGGAGGAACACTGAAGCTTTCTTT
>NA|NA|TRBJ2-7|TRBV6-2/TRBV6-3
CASSYGQEQYF
TGTGCCAGCAGTTACGGGCAAGAGCAGTACTTC
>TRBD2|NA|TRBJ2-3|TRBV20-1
CSASLLAGPRSTDTQYF
TGCAGTGCTAGTCTACTAGCGGGCCCTCGGTCCACAGATACGCAGTATTTT
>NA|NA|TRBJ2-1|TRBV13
CASSHGTETNEQFF
TGTGCCAGCAGCCACGGGACGGAGACCAATGAGCAGTTCTTC
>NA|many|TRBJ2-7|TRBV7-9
CASSLEGKKHF
TGTGCCAGCAGCTTAGAGGGGAAAAAGCACTTC
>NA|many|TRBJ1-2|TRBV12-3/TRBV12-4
CASSTSGATTYGYTF
TGTGCCAGCAGCACCTCCGGCGCGACTACCTATGGCTACACCTTC
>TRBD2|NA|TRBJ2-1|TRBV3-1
CASTTTSGSPYNEQFF
TGTGCCAGCACCACGACTAGCGGGAGTCCTTACAATGAGCAGTTCTTC
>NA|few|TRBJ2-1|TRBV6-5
CASSPRPYNEQFF
TGTGCCAGCAGTCCCCGGCCCTACAATGAGCAGTTCTTC
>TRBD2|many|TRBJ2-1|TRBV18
CASSLLTSGDNNEQFF
TGTGCCAGCTCCCTCCTGACTAGCGGGGACAACAATGAGCAGTTCTTC
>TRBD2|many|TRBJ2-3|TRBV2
CAISRGGGTDTQYF
TGTGCCATCAGTAGAGGCGGGGGAACAGATACGCAGTATTTT
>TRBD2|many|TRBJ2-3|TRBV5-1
CASSTVAGAGVDTQYF
TGCGCCAGCAGCACCGTCGCGGGAGCAGGAGTAGATACGCAGTATTTT
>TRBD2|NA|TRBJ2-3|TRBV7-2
CASSFWEGLGDTQYF
TGTGCCAGCAGCTTTTGGGAGGGGCTCGGGGATACGCAGTATTTT
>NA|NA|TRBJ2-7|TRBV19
CASSIPAGREQYF
TGTGCCAGTAGTATCCCAGCAGGGCGCGAGCAGTACTTC
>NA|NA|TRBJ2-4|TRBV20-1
CSARSPDGNIQYF
TGCAGTGCTAGAAGCCCGGACGGTAACATTCAGTACTTC
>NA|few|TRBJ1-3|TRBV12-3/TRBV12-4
CASSFKNTIYF
TGTGCCAGCAGTTTTAAGAACACCATATATTTT
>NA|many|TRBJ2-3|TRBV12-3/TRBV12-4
CASSLDLGLNTDTQYF
TGTGCCAGCAGTTTGGATCTAGGTTTAAACACAGATACGCAGTATTTT
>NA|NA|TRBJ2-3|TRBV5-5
CASSLADPTDTQYF
TGTGCCAGCAGCTTGGCCGACCCCACAGATACGCAGTATTTT
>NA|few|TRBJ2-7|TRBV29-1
CSVEPVQGRRGYEQYF
TGCAGCGTTGAACCCGTCCAGGGACGGCGGGGTTACGAGCAGTACTTC
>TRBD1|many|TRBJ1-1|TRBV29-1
CSVDRGSNTEAFF
TGCAGCGTCGACAGGGGGTCGAACACTGAAGCTTTCTTT
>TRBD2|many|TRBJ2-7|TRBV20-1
CSARDRLAGPSYEQYF
TGCAGTGCTAGAGATAGACTAGCGGGACCTTCCTACGAGCAGTACTTC
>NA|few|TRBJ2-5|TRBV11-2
CASSLPHVEETQYF
TGTGCCAGCAGCCTCCCCCACGTAGAAGAGACCCAGTACTTC
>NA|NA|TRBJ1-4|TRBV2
CASTQATNEKLFF
TGTGCCAGCACTCAGGCAACTAATGAAAAACTGTTTTTT
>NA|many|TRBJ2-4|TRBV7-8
CASSAGLPILAKNIQYF
TGTGCCAGCAGCGCGGGACTTCCTATTCTAGCCAAAAACATTCAGTACTTC
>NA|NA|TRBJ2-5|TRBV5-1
CASSLEGYGETQYF
TGCGCCAGCAGCTTGGAGGGGTATGGGGAGACCCAGTACTTC
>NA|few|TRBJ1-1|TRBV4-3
CASSSLPLRTEAFF
TGCGCCAGCAGCTCCCTACCCCTCCGCACTGAAGCTTTCTTT
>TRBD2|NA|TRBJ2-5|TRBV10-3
CAISEGTSGGVETQYF
TGTGCCATCAGTGAAGGGACCAGCGGGGGGGTTGAGACCCAGTACTTC
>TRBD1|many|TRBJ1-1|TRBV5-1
CASSWEDRGPSVITEAFF
TGCGCCAGCAGCTGGGAGGACAGGGGGCCATCGGTGATCACTGAAGCTTTCTTT
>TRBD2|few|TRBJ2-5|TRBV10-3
CAISESRRGAASQETQYF
TGTGCCATCAGTGAGTCGAGGCGGGGGGCGGCATCCCAAGAGACCCAGTACTTC
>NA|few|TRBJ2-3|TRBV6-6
CASSQTSGTDTQYF
TGTGCCAGCAGCCAAACCAGCGGCACAGATACGCAGTATTTT
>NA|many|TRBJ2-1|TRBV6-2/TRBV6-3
CASSRGLSPSDEQFF
TGTGCCAGCAGCAGAGGACTCTCCCCTTCGGATGAGCAGTTCTTC
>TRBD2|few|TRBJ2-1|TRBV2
CASSVVTSESSYNEQFF
TGTGCCAGCAGTGTTGTGACTAGCGAAAGCTCCTACAATGAGCAGTTCTTC
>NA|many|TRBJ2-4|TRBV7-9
CASSHLGGKKNIQYF
TGTGCCAGCTCTCACTTGGGGGGCAAGAAAAACATTCAGTACTTC
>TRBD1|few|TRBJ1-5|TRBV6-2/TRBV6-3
CASTIGQGPAITQHF
TGTGCCAGCACCATAGGACAGGGCCCTGCTATTACCCAGCATTTT
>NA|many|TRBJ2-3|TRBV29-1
CSVEALVSGISTDTQYF
TGCAGCGTTGAAGCCTTAGTTTCAGGGATTAGCACAGATACGCAGTATTTT
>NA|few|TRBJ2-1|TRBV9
CASSVVGDSYNEQFF
TGTGCCAGCAGCGTAGTGGGGGACTCCTACAATGAGCAGTTCTTC
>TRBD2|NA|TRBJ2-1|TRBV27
CASRNAGLADNEQFF
TGTGCCAGCAGGAATGCGGGACTAGCGGACAATGAGCAGTTCTTC
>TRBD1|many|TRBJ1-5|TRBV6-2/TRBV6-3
CASSYGQEYQPQHF
TGTGCCAGCAGTTACGGACAGGAATATCAGCCCCAGCATTTT